The rows below give T cell receptor beta chains drawn from one sample of a study of T cell responses to AZD1222 COVID-19 vaccine. Method: immunoSEQ multiplex PCR; TCRdb's copy keeps in-frame clones and lacks some. Here the sample spans more than 100,000 clones, roughly 87% being singletons. This sample comprised peripheral blood, obtained on day 0 of AZD1222 vaccination. These receptors were collected from an adult in good health. CDR3s include the opening cysteine and the closing phenylalanine or tryptophan. D genes are given only for firm matches. Rows give clone size only sometimes, using once, few, many, or a class for an expanded clone.

V	D	size	length	J	CDR3	DNA
TRBV6-2/TRBV6-3	TRBD1	NA	15	TRBJ2-3	CASSYLDRWTDTQYF	TGTGCCAGCAGTTACCTGGACAGGTGGACAGATACGCAGTATTTT
TRBV2	TRBD2	NA	15	TRBJ2-3	CASSAGLAGSDTQYF	TGTGCCAGCAGCGCCGGACTAGCGGGGTCAGATACGCAGTATTTT
TRBV3-1/TRBV3-2	NA	NA	12	TRBJ2-3	CASSHWSDTQYF	TGTGCCAGCAGCCATTGGTCAGATACGCAGTATTTT
TRBV6-5	NA	NA	14	TRBJ1-6	CASSYARINSPLHF	TGTGCCAGCAGTTACGCCAGGATTAATTCACCCCTCCACTTT
TRBV3-1/TRBV3-2	TRBD1	few	13	TRBJ1-1	CASRTGGWGEAFF	TGTGCCAGCAGGACAGGGGGATGGGGTGAAGCTTTCTTT
TRBV5-1	NA	once	12	TRBJ2-3	CASSLDGDTQYF	TGCGCCAGCAGCTTGGATGGAGATACGCAGTATTTT
TRBV15	NA	NA	15	TRBJ1-3	CATSRAGSPWNTIYF	TGTGCCACCAGCAGAGCGGGGAGCCCGTGGAACACCATATATTTT
TRBV9	NA	NA	16	TRBJ2-2	CASSQIGQTNTGELFF	TGTGCCAGCAGCCAAATTGGGCAGACGAACACCGGGGAGCTGTTTTTT
TRBV18	NA	NA	16	TRBJ2-5	CASSPGATSVQETQYF	TGTGCCAGCTCACCCGGGGCGACTTCAGTCCAAGAGACCCAGTACTTC
TRBV29-1	TRBD1	NA	14	TRBJ2-2	CSSGTGDNTGELFF	TGCAGCTCCGGGACAGGGGACAACACCGGGGAGCTGTTTTTT
TRBV6-5	NA	NA	15	TRBJ2-7	CASSSSWGPGYEQYF	TGTGCCAGCAGTTCTTCTTGGGGGCCTGGCTACGAGCAGTACTTC
TRBV4-2	NA	NA	13	TRBJ1-3	CASSQASGNTIYF	TGTGCCAGCAGCCAAGCCTCTGGAAACACCATATATTTT
TRBV28	NA	NA	13	TRBJ1-2	CASSDEVSYGYTF	TGTGCCAGCAGTGATGAGGTTAGCTATGGCTACACCTTC
TRBV18	NA	NA	13	TRBJ1-6	CASSPMSDSPLHF	TGTGCCAGCTCACCAATGTCCGACTCACCCCTCCACTTT
TRBV11-2	NA	NA	14	TRBJ1-1	CASSLSSGAPRAFF	TGTGCCAGCAGCTTATCTTCGGGGGCCCCGAGAGCTTTCTTT
TRBV28	TRBD1	once	14	TRBJ1-6	CASSFGTVNSPLHF	TGTGCCAGCAGTTTCGGGACAGTCAATTCACCCCTCCACTTT
TRBV10-3	TRBD1	NA	13	TRBJ1-2	CATDRGVDYGYTF	TGTGCCACCGACAGGGGAGTGGACTATGGCTACACCTTC
TRBV5-1	NA	NA	13	TRBJ2-3	CASSLSGTDTQYF	TGCGCCAGCAGCCTAAGCGGCACAGATACGCAGTATTTT
TRBV19	TRBD1	NA	15	TRBJ1-1	CASRPGQRMNTEAFF	TGTGCCAGCAGACCGGGACAGCGAATGAACACTGAAGCTTTCTTT
TRBV3-1/TRBV3-2	NA	NA	17	TRBJ1-3	CASSTHPGVSSGNTIYF	TGTGCCAGCAGCACCCACCCGGGCGTTAGCTCTGGAAACACCATATATTTT
TRBV15	NA	NA	17	TRBJ2-1	CATSRDRAASSYNEQFF	TGTGCCACCAGCAGAGATCGGGCAGCCAGCTCCTACAATGAGCAGTTCTTC
TRBV5-4	TRBD1	NA	14	TRBJ1-5	CASRTTGVPQPQHF	TGTGCCAGCAGAACGACAGGGGTTCCTCAGCCCCAGCATTTT
TRBV30	TRBD1	few	15	TRBJ2-7	CACNSAGTVSYEQYF	TGTGCCTGCAACAGCGCCGGGACAGTTAGTTACGAGCAGTACTTC
TRBV28	NA	NA	15	TRBJ1-6	CASSFYRGDNSPLHF	TGTGCCAGCAGTTTTTATAGGGGTGATAATTCACCCCTCCACTTT
TRBV11-1	TRBD1	NA	14	TRBJ1-1	CASSPGQAYTEAFF	TGTGCCAGCAGCCCCGGACAGGCTTACACTGAAGCTTTCTTT
TRBV5-1	NA	NA	14	TRBJ1-1	CASSPQARNTEAFF	TGCGCCAGCAGCCCCCAAGCCAGGAACACTGAAGCTTTCTTT
TRBV13	NA	NA	11	TRBJ2-1	CASSLEGEQFF	TGTGCCAGCAGCTTAGAGGGTGAGCAGTTCTTC
TRBV7-9	TRBD1	NA	12	TRBJ2-7	CASGTGDMGQYF	TGTGCCAGTGGGACAGGGGACATGGGGCAGTACTTC
TRBV7-9	NA	once	16	TRBJ1-4	CASSVPGSATNEKLFF	TGTGCCAGCAGCGTCCCAGGGAGTGCAACTAATGAAAAACTGTTTTTT
TRBV7-2	TRBD2	NA	15	TRBJ2-1	CASSFSGGTYNEQFF	TGTGCCAGCAGCTTCAGCGGGGGGACTTACAATGAGCAGTTCTTC
TRBV7-9	TRBD2	NA	16	TRBJ2-3	CASSPASGTSVDTQYF	TGTGCCAGCAGCCCAGCCTCCGGGACTAGCGTAGATACGCAGTATTTT
TRBV9	NA	NA	15	TRBJ1-6	CASNPRGQSNSPLHF	TGTGCCAGCAACCCAAGAGGACAGAGTAATTCACCCCTCCACTTT
TRBV28	TRBD1	NA	13	TRBJ1-5	CATLGQYNQPQHF	TGTGCCACCCTGGGACAGTACAATCAGCCCCAGCATTTT
TRBV13	NA	NA	13	TRBJ2-3	CASSLGLPDTQYF	TGTGCCAGCAGCTTAGGTCTCCCGGATACGCAGTATTTT
TRBV29-1	NA	NA	14	TRBJ1-4	CSVGGSATNEKLFF	TGCAGCGTTGGCGGGAGTGCAACTAATGAAAAACTGTTTTTT
TRBV30	TRBD1	NA	15	TRBJ1-5	CAWSVRRGSDQPQHF	TGTGCCTGGAGTGTACGCAGGGGGTCTGATCAGCCCCAGCATTTT
TRBV5-5	NA	NA	13	TRBJ1-1	CASSLEEGREAFF	TGTGCCAGCAGCTTGGAAGAGGGACGGGAAGCTTTCTTT
TRBV6-5	NA	NA	13	TRBJ2-7	CASSYNRADEQYF	TGTGCCAGCAGTTACAACAGGGCCGACGAGCAGTACTTC
TRBV3-1/TRBV3-2	NA	NA	13	TRBJ1-6	CASSQGRRSPLHF	TGTGCCAGCAGCCAAGGTCGGAGATCACCCCTCCACTTT
TRBV20-1	NA	NA	13	TRBJ2-7	CSASPTKSYEQYF	TGCAGTGCTAGTCCGACCAAATCCTACGAGCAGTACTTC
TRBV2	NA	NA	12	TRBJ2-7	CASSDFGREQYF	TGTGCCAGCAGTGATTTTGGGAGGGAGCAGTACTTC
TRBV13	TRBD1	NA	16	TRBJ2-5	CASSLRGQEAKETQYF	TGTGCCAGCAGCTTAAGGGGACAGGAAGCCAAGGAGACCCAGTACTTC
TRBV7-3	NA	NA	15	TRBJ1-2	CASSPGGRSRDGYTF	TGTGCCAGCAGCCCCGGAGGGAGATCCAGAGATGGCTACACCTTC
TRBV7-2	NA	NA	14	TRBJ2-7	CASSLAQSPSEQYF	TGTGCCAGCAGCTTAGCGCAGTCCCCCAGCGAGCAGTACTTC
TRBV28	NA	NA	16	TRBJ1-1	CASRGPGRRKNTEAFF	TGTGCCAGCAGGGGCCCAGGCCGCCGCAAGAACACTGAAGCTTTCTTT
TRBV12-2	NA	NA	14	TRBJ1-2	CASRLSDRNYGYTF	TGTGCAAGTCGCTTAAGCGACAGAAACTATGGCTACACCTTC
TRBV7-2	TRBD2	once	16	TRBJ2-2	CASSRRGGPGTGELFF	TGTGCCAGCAGCCGTCGCGGGGGGCCGGGCACCGGGGAGCTGTTTTTT
TRBV30	NA	NA	12	TRBJ1-4	CAWSVVGEKLFF	TGTGCCTGGAGTGTTGTTGGTGAAAAACTGTTTTTT
TRBV5-1	NA	NA	13	TRBJ1-4	CASSLPPNEKLFF	TGCGCCAGCAGCTTGCCGCCTAATGAAAAACTGTTTTTT